The 5 T cell receptor beta chains below come from one sample, sequenced in a study of blood T cell repertoires in COVID-19. Only in-frame clones appear in the TCRdb table, and some are missing; sequencing was by immunoSEQ multiplex PCR. The sample gives roughly 570,000 clones, about 89% of which show up once; roughly 7.3% is in the top ten. Specimen: peripheral blood. The receptors originated from a woman aged 45-65 years with COVID-19, enrolled during active disease.

This clone showed up just once. The CDR3 sequence is CASSSNQGPGPLHF. Written as DNA, the CDR3 is TGTGCCAGCAGCTCCAATCAGGGGCCAGGGCCCCTCCACTTT. The chain has TRBV7-2 and TRBJ1-6; tentatively, D is TRBD1 (6 bases). The CDR3 has 14 amino acids. In germline, CDR1 is SGHTA, CDR2 FQGNSA. The V gene lost 4 bases and the J gene lost 13 bases, with 17 bases spanning the gap.

The chain recombines TRBV29-1 with TRBJ1-1; D uncertain. The V and J ends lost 6 bases and 10 bases respectively, with 21 bases between them. In germline, CDR1 is SQVTM, CDR2 ANQGSEA. The CDR3 runs 13 residues. DNA of the CDR3: TGCAGCGTACCCATTTTGGGGAGGAACGGAGCTTTCTTT. As protein: CSVPILGRNGAFF. The entire variable domain, with the rest obtained from reference TRBV29-1 and TRBJ1-1, is as follows: SAVISQKPSRDICQRGTSLTIQCQVDSQVTMMFWYRQQPGQSLTLIATANQGSEATYESGFVIDKFPISRPNLTFSTLTVSNMSPEDSSIYLCSVPILGRNGAFFGQGTRLTVV.

The rearrangement joins TRBV5-1 to TRBJ2-3; TRBD2 matches at 7 bases. Per germline, CDR1 SGHRS and CDR2 YFSETQ. Trimming removed 4 bases from V and 5 bases from J; junction bases left unmatched: 10. CDR3 length: 15 residues. CDR3 amino acids: CASSLRLATQDTQYF. CDR3 sequence (DNA): TGCGCCAGCAGCCTAAGACTAGCTACACAAGATACGCAGTATTTT.

The V call is TRBV5-6, the J call TRBJ2-2, with D perhaps matching TRBD1 (6 bases). Germline V lookup: CDR1 SGHDT, CDR2 YYEEEE. Between the trimmed V and J ends, which lost 4 bases and 1 base, there was a span of 14 bases. The CDR3 loop spans 16 amino acids. The DNA for the CDR3 is TGTGCCAGCAGCGCCCACAGGGCTGTGAACACCGGGGAGCTGTTTTTT. This sequence encodes CASSAHRAVNTGELFF.

The CDR3 protein is CASSIGRRGYEQYF. CDR3 in DNA: TGTGCCAGTAGTATAGGCCGACGGGGGTACGAGCAGTACTTC. This chain links TRBV19 with TRBJ2-7; possibly TRBD2 for D (6 bases). Germline assignment: CDR1 LNHDA and CDR2 SQIVND (reference sequence). Trimming pared 1 base from V and 4 bases from J, leaving 11 bases between. This CDR3 is built from 14 residues.